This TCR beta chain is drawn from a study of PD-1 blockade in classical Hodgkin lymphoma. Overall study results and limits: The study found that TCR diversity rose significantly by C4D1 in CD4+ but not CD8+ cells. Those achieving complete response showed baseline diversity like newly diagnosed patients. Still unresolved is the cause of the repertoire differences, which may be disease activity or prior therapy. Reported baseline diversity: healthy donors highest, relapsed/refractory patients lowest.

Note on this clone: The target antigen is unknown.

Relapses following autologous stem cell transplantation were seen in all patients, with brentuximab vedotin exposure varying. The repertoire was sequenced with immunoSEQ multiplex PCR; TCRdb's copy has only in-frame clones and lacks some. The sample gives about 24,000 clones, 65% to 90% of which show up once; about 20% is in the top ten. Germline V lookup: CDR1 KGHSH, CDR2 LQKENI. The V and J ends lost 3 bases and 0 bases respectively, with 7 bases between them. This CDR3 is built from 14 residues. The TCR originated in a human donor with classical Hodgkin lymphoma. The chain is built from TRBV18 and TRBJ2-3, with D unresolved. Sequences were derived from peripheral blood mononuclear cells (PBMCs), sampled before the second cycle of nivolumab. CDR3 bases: TGTGCCAGCTCACCCATATCTAGCACAGATACGCAGTATTTT. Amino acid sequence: CASSPISSTDTQYF.